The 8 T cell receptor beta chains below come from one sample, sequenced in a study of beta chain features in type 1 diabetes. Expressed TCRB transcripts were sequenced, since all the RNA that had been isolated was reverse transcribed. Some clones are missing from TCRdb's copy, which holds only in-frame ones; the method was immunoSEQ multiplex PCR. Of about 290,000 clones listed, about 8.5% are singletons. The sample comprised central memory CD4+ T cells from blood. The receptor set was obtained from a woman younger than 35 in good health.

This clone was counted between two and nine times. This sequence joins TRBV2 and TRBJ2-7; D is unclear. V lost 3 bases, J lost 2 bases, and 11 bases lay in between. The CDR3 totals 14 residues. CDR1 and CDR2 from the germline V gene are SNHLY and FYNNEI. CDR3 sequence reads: CASSELRTAYEQYV. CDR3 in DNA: TGTGCCAGCAGTGAGCTTAGGACGGCCTACGAGCAGTACGTC.

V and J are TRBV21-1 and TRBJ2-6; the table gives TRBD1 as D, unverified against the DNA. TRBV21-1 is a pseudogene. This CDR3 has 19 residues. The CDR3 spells CASSRHTGAQSSGANVLTF. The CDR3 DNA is TGTGCCAGCAGCAGACATACAGGGGCTCAGAGCTCTGGGGCCAACGTCCTGACTTTC.

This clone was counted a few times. The CDR3 loop reads CASSSGLGLQGGYTF. The CDR3 DNA follows: TGTGCCAGCAGCTCAGGGCTTGGGTTACAGGGAGGCTACACCTTC. The chain combines TRBV11-2 with TRBJ1-2, with D perhaps TRBD1 (6 bases). Germline V gene data show CDR1 as SGHAT and CDR2 as FQNNGV. The CDR3 runs 15 residues. V lost 4 bases and J 8 bases, leaving 20 bases between the germline ends.

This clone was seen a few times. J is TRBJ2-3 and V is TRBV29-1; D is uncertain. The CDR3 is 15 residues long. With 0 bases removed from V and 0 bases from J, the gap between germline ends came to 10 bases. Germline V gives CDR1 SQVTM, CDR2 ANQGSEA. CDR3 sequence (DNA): TGCAGCGTTGAAGACAGTCTCACTAGCACAGATACGCAGTATTTT. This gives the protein CSVEDSLTSTDTQYF.

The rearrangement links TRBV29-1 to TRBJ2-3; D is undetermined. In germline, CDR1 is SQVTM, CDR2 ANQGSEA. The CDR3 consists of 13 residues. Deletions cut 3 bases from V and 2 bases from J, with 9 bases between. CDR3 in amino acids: CSVDSRYTDTQYF. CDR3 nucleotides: TGCAGCGTTGACTCCAGGTACACAGATACGCAGTATTTT.

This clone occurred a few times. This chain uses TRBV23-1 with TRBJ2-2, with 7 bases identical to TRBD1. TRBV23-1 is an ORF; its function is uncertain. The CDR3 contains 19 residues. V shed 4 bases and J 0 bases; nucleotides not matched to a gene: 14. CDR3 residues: CASSPTQKTGPTNTGELFF. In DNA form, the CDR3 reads TGCGCCAGCAGTCCTACTCAAAAGACAGGGCCAACGAACACCGGGGAGCTGTTTTTT.

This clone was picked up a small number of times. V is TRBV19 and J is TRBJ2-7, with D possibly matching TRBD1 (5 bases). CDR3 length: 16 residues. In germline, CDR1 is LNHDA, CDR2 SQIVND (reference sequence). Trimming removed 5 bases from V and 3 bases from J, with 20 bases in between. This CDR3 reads CASSPRPAGKHYEQYF. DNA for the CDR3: TGTGCCAGTAGTCCCCGTCCGGCAGGGAAGCACTACGAGCAGTACTTC.

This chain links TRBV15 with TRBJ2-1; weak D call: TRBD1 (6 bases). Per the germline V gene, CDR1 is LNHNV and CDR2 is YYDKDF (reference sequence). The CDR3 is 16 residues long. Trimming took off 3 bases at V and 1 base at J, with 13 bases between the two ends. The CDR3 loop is CATSRDSSWSYNEQFF. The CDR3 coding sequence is TGTGCCACCAGCAGGGACAGTTCGTGGTCCTACAATGAGCAGTTCTTC.